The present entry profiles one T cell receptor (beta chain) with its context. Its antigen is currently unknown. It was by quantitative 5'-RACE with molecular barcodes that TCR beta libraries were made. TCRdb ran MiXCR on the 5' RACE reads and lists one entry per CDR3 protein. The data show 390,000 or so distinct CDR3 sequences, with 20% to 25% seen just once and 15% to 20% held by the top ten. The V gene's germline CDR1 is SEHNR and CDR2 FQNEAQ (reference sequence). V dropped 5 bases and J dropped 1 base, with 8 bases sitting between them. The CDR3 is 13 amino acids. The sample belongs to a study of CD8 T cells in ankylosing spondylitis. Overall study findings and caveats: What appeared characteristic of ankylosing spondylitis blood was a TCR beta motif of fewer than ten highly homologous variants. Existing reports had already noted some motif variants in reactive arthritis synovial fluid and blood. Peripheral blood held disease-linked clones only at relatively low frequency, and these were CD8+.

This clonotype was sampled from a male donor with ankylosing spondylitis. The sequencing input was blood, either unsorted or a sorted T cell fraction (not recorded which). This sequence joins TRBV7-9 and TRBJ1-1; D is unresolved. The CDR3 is CASSRSSNTEAFF. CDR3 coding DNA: TGTGCCAGCAGCCGCAGCTCGAACACTGAAGCTTTCTTT.